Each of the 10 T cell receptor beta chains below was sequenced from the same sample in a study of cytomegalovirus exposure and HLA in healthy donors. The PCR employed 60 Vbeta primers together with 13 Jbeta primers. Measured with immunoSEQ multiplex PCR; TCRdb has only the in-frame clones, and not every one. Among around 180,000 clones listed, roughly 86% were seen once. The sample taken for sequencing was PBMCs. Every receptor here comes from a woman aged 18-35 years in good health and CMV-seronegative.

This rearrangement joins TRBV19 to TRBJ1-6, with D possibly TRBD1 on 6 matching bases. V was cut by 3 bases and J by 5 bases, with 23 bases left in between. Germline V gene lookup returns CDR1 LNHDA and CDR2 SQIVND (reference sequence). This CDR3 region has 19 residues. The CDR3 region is CASSIRGATVLENNSPLHF. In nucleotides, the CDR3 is TGTGCCAGTAGTATCAGGGGTGCAACGGTCCTCGAAAATAATTCACCCCTCCACTTT.

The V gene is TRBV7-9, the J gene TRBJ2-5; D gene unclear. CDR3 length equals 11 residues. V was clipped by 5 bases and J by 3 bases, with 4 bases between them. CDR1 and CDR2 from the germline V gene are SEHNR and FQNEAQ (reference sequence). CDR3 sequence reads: CASSPKETQYF. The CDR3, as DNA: TGTGCCAGCAGCCCCAAAGAGACCCAGTACTTC.

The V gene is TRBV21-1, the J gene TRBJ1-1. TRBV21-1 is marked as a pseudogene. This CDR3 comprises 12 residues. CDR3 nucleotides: TGTGCCAGCAGCAAAGGGGGGGTTGAAGCTTTCTTT. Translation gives CASSKGGVEAFF.

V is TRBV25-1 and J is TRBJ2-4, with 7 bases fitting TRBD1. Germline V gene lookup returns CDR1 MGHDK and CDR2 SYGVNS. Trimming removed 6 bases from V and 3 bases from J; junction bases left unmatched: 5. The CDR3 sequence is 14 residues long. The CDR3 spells CASRSTGFKNIQYF. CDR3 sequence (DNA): TGTGCCAGCAGGTCGACAGGGTTCAAAAACATTCAGTACTTC.

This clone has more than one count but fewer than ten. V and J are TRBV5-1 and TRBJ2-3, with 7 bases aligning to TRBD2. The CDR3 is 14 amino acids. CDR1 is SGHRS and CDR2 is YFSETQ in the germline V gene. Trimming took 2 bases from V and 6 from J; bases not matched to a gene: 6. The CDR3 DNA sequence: TGCGCCAGCAGCTTCCTAGCGGTCGAGGATACGCAGTATTTT. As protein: CASSFLAVEDTQYF. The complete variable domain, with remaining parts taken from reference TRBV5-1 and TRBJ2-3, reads KAGVTQTPRYLIKTRGQQVTLSCSPISGHRSVSWYQQTPGQGLQFLFEYFSETQRNKGNFPGRFSGRQFSNSRSEMNVSTLELGDSALYLCASSFLAVEDTQYFGPGTRLTVL.

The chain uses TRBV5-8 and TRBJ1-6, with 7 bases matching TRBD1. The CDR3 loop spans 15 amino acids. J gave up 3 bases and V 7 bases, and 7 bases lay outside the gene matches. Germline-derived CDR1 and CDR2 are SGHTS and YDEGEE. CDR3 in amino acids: CASGYRGVYNSPLHF. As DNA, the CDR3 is TGTGCCAGCGGGTACAGGGGCGTCTATAATTCACCCCTCCACTTT.

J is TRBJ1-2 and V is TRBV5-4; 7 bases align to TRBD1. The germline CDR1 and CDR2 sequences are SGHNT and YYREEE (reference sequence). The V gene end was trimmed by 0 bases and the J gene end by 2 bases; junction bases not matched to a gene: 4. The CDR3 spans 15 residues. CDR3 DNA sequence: TGTGCCAGCAGCTTGGGGCAGGGGGAGAACTATGGCTACACCTTC. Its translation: CASSLGQGENYGYTF.

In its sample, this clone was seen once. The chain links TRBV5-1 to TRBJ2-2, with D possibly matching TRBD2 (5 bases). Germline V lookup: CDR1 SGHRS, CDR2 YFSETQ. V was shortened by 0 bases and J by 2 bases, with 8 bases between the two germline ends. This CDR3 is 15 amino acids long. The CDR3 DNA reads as TGCGCCAGCAGCTTGGGGACTGAAAACACCGGGGAGCTGTTTTTT. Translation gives CASSLGTENTGELFF.

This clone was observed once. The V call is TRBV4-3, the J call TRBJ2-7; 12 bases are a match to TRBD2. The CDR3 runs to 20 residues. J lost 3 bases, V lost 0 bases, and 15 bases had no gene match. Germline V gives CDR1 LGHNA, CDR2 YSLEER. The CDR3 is CASSQEVPTSGRGRVYEQYF. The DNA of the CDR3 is TGCGCCAGCAGCCAAGAGGTCCCGACTAGCGGGAGAGGGAGGGTCTACGAGCAGTACTTC.

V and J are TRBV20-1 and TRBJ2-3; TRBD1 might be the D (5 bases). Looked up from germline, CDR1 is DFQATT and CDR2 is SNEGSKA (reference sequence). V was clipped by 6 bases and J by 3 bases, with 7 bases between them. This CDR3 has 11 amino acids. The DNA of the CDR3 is TGCAGTGCCGCAGGGACAGATACGCAGTATTTT. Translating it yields CSAAGTDTQYF.